These 20 T cell receptor beta chains were all obtained from the same sample, sequenced in a study of human T cells and chemical hapten exposure. TCRdb independently ran MiXCR on the RACE reads; one entry per CDR3 protein. The table shows over 85,000 distinct CDR3 sequences, with just under 9% occurring only once. The time point denotes: healthy volunteer bleed at 2 weeks. Someone pulled total RNA out of unfractionated whole blood. Source material: whole blood. Every receptor here comes from a female donor in good health. Some clones in this sample may be carry-over from other donors' samples.

The V gene is TRBV29-1, the J gene TRBJ2-3, with 8 bases that match TRBD2. Germline assignment: CDR1 SQVTM and CDR2 ANQGSEA. The CDR3 has 15 residues. V shed 0 bases and J 4 bases; nucleotides not matched to a gene: 6. The CDR3 DNA reads as TGCAGCGTTGAAGACCCGGGAGGGCCGGCAGATACGCAGTATTTT. It specifies CSVEDPGGPADTQYF.

This clonotype has a handful of counts. The CDR3 nucleotides are TGTGCCAGCAGTTGGGGACCCAATCAGCCCCAGCATTTT. The encoded protein is CASSWGPNQPQHF. V usage is TRBV7-3 and J usage is TRBJ1-5; tentative D call: TRBD1 (5 bases). Germline V lookup: CDR1 SGHTA, CDR2 FQGTGA. The CDR3 spans 13 residues. V was cut by 6 bases and J by 3 bases, with 9 bases left in between.

This clonotype was observed at least ten times. CDR3 nucleotide sequence: TGCAGTGCTACGACAGGGGATGTCTACGAGCAGTACTTC. Amino acid sequence: CSATTGDVYEQYF. This chain connects TRBV20-1 to TRBJ2-7; 8 positions match TRBD1. J gave up 3 bases and V 4 bases, and 5 bases lay outside the gene matches. Germline V gives CDR1 DFQATT, CDR2 SNEGSKA (reference sequence). The CDR3 contains 13 residues.

The rearrangement joins TRBV20-1 to TRBJ2-5, with D hard to call. This CDR3 region has 13 residues. CDR1 DFQATT and CDR2 SNEGSKA come from the germline V gene (reference sequence). Trimming cost V 4 bases and J 2 bases, with 11 bases left between them. The CDR3 sequence is CSAIHGLQETQYF. The CDR3 nucleotides read TGCAGTGCTATACACGGGCTACAAGAGACCCAGTACTTC.

The table lists this clonotype with a count of one. The chain is built from TRBV28 and TRBJ2-1, with D perhaps matching TRBD2 (6 bases). Germline V lookup: CDR1 MDHEN, CDR2 SYDVKM. V was cut by 5 bases and J by 2 bases, with 13 bases left in between. This CDR3 is built from 15 residues. CDR3 protein: CASSPGTRTYNEQFF. The CDR3 DNA sequence: TGTGCCAGCAGTCCCGGGACTCGAACCTACAATGAGCAGTTCTTC.

This clonotype showed up just a few times. The gene calls are TRBV2 and TRBJ2-6; the match to TRBD1 covers 9 bases. The J segment lost 2 bases and the V segment lost 8 bases, leaving 4 bases of the junction unmatched. From germline, CDR1 is SNHLY and CDR2 FYNNEI. The CDR3 consists of 15 residues. This CDR3 is CASGTGSPGANVLTF. The CDR3 DNA sequence: TGTGCCAGCGGGACAGGGTCCCCTGGGGCCAACGTCCTGACTTTC.

This clonotype was picked up many times. This sequence joins TRBV7-2 and TRBJ2-5; TRBD2 matches 8 bases. CDR3 length: 15 amino acids. Germline V lookup: CDR1 SGHTA, CDR2 FQGNSA. V dropped 2 bases and J dropped 5; count of bases not matched to a gene: 7. CDR3 residues: CASSLTAGVGETQYF. CDR3 bases: TGTGCCAGCAGCTTAACAGCGGGAGTTGGCGAGACCCAGTACTTC.

This clonotype was counted ten times or more. This chain links TRBV27 with TRBJ2-2; D is unclear. The CDR3 length is 16 residues. The V end lost 5 bases, the J end lost 4 bases, and 17 bases lay between the germline ends. Germline lookup yields CDR1 MNHEY and CDR2 SMNVEV (reference sequence). The CDR3 reads CASSVNGNRATGELFF. In DNA, the CDR3 is TGTGCCAGCAGTGTTAATGGGAATCGAGCCACCGGGGAGCTGTTTTTT.

This sequence joins TRBV12-3 or TRBV12-4 and TRBJ2-7; 8 nucleotides align to TRBD1. The trim removed 4 bases at V and 6 bases at J, leaving 5 bases unmatched. The CDR3 has 13 residues. The CDR3 bases are TGTGCCAGCAGTTCGACAGGGGTAGGCGAGCAGTACTTC. It yields the protein CASSSTGVGEQYF.

The rearrangement uses TRBV5-1 and TRBJ2-7; D ambiguous. V was pared by 3 bases and J by 2 bases, with 12 bases between. Germline V lookup: CDR1 SGHRS, CDR2 YFSETQ. This CDR3 is built from 14 residues. This CDR3 is CASSSWANTYEQYF. The CDR3 DNA sequence: TGCGCCAGCAGCTCCTGGGCAAATACCTACGAGCAGTACTTC.

This clonotype was observed a handful of times. This rearrangement joins TRBV12-3 or TRBV12-4 to TRBJ1-5, with no clear D. This CDR3 spans 16 amino acids. Trimming pared 5 bases from V and 0 bases from J, leaving 14 bases between. Here the CDR3 reads CASSPDDPYSNQPQHF. The CDR3 nucleotides read TGTGCCAGCAGTCCTGACGACCCTTATAGCAATCAGCCCCAGCATTTT.

This clonotype was counted between two and nine times. The chain links TRBV7-9 to TRBJ1-1; no clear D. The CDR3 spans 17 residues. In germline, CDR1 is SEHNR, CDR2 FQNEAQ (reference sequence). Trimming pared 4 bases from V and 1 base from J, leaving 19 bases between. The CDR3 DNA reads as TGTGCCAGCAGCTCCAAGGCACCAGGATCACGGAACACTGAAGCTTTCTTT. Its translation: CASSSKAPGSRNTEAFF.

This clonotype was recorded at least ten times. The CDR3 loop reads CSVDQRTSGRDEQFF. In DNA, the CDR3 is TGCAGCGTGGACCAAAGGACTAGCGGGAGGGATGAGCAGTTCTTC. The rearrangement links TRBV29-1 to TRBJ2-1; 15 bases align to TRBD2. The CDR3 runs 15 residues. V gave up 6 bases and J gave up 8 bases; unmatched junction bases: 8. CDR1 is SQVTM, CDR2 ANQGSEA, per germline.

This clonotype was picked up a small number of times. This rearrangement joins TRBV7-8 to TRBJ2-3; 7 bases are shared with TRBD2. The CDR3 length is 16 residues. Trimming took 5 bases from V and 0 from J; bases not matched to a gene: 8. Per the germline V gene, CDR1 is SGHVS and CDR2 is FQNEAQ. The CDR3: CASSATSVLSTDTQYF. The CDR3 DNA reads TGTGCCAGCAGCGCAACTAGCGTACTTAGCACAGATACGCAGTATTTT.

J is TRBJ2-1 and V is TRBV14; 10 positions match TRBD2. Trimming at V came to 4 bases and at J to 4 bases, leaving 13 bases not matched to a gene. CDR3 length equals 18 residues. Germline values: CDR1 SGHDN, CDR2 FVKESK. The DNA of the CDR3 is TGTGCCAGCAGCCCTAACCTCCTGCTAGCGGGAGAATACAATGAGCAGTTCTTC. Protein: CASSPNLLLAGEYNEQFF.

The table lists this clonotype with a few counts. The chain recombines TRBV9 with TRBJ2-7, with D uncertain. Trimming removed 0 bases at V and 7 bases at J, with 20 bases between. The CDR3 runs 16 residues. Looked up from germline, CDR1 is SGDLS and CDR2 is YYNGEE. CDR3 loop: CASSVVWAANSWEQYF. The CDR3 region has the DNA TGTGCCAGCAGCGTAGTCTGGGCAGCCAATTCTTGGGAGCAGTACTTC.

This clonotype was observed a few times. This CDR3 reads CAIRTGGGTDTQYF. In DNA, the CDR3 is TGTGCCATCAGGACAGGGGGTGGCACAGATACGCAGTATTTT. The V and J genes are TRBV10-3 and TRBJ2-3, with TRBD1 matching over 9 bases. CDR1 is ENHRY, CDR2 SYGVKD, per germline. This CDR3 has 14 amino acids. Germline trimming cut 6 bases from V and 1 base from J; bases unmatched to any gene: 2.

This clonotype showed up many times. This chain links TRBV29-1 with TRBJ2-1; the D gene is possibly TRBD2 (6 bases). The V gene lost 8 bases and the J gene lost 8 bases, with 19 bases spanning the gap. This CDR3 spans 13 amino acids. Germline V gene data show CDR1 as SQVTM and CDR2 as ANQGSEA. As DNA, the CDR3 is TGCAGCCTTGGGCGGGGAACGGGCGATGAGCAGTTCTTC. Encoded protein: CSLGRGTGDEQFF.

This chain joins TRBV7-2 and TRBJ1-5; possible D gene TRBD1, 5 bases. Germline V gene sequence: CDR1 SGHTA, CDR2 FQGNSA. This CDR3 is 14 amino acids long. V lost 5 bases to trimming and J lost 6 bases, with 14 bases between them. The CDR3 DNA follows: TGTGCCAGCAGCCCCCAGGGTCTGGCTCAGCCCCAGCATTTT. Amino acid sequence: CASSPQGLAQPQHF. Full variable domain (missing parts from reference TRBV7-2 and TRBJ1-5): GAGVSQSPSNKVTEKGKDVELRCDPISGHTALYWYRQSLGQGLEFLIYFQGNSAPDKSGLPSDRFSAERTGGSVSTLTIQRTQQEDSAVYLCASSPQGLAQPQHFGDGTRLSIL.

This clonotype was found many times. V usage is TRBV6-2 or TRBV6-3 and J usage is TRBJ2-5, with TRBD2 as a possible D gene (6 bases). Germline V gene lookup returns CDR1 MNHEY and CDR2 SVGEGT. The CDR3 runs to 14 residues. Trimming cost V 4 bases and J 4 bases, with 13 bases left between them. The CDR3 loop is CASSLADRGETQYF. The CDR3 bases are TGTGCCAGCAGTTTAGCGGACCGAGGAGAGACCCAGTACTTC.